This T cell receptor (beta chain) was sequenced for a study of technical replicates of blood from four donors. V lost 7 bases, J lost 12 bases, and 16 bases lay in between. Looked up from germline, CDR1 is DFQATT and CDR2 is SNEGSKA (reference sequence). The CDR3 totals 11 residues. Assay used: immunoSEQ multiplex PCR; TCRdb lists only in-frame clones, some missing. The data contain around 64,000 clones, just over 90% of them singletons. Specimen: PBMCs. The chain is built from TRBV20-1 and TRBJ2-1; D unclear. The source is a human donor in good health. Some clones in this sample may be carry-over from other donors' samples. The CDR3 region is CSGESRRGQFF. In nucleotides, the CDR3 is TGCAGTGGAGAGAGCCGGAGAGGGCAGTTCTTC.